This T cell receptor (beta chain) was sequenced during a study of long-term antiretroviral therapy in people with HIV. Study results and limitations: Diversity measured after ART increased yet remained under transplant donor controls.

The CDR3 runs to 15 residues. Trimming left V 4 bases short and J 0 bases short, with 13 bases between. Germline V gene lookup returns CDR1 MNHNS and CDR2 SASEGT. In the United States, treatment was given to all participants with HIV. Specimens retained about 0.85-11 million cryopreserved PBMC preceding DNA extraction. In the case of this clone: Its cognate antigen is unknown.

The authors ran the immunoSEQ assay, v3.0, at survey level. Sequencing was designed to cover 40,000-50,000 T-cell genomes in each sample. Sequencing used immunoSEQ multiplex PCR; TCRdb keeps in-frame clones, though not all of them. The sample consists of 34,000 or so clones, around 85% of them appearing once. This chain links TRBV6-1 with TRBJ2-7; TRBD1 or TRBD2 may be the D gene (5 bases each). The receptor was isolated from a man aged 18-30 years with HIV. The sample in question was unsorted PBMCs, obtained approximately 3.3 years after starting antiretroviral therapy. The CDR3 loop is CASSAAGDGSYEQYF. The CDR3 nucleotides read TGTGCCAGCAGTGCCGCCGGGGACGGCTCCTACGAGCAGTACTTC.